This T cell receptor beta chain comes out of a study of regulatory T cells in long-lasting Graves disease. Study-level information: Antithyroid drug intake by newly diagnosed Graves' patients had lasted under 3 months. Regarding the study as a whole: Lower TCR diversity characterized persistent Graves' patients relative to newly diagnosed patients.

Sample time point: newly diagnosed GD, antithyroid drugs for less than 3 months. Preparation of the TCR library used RNA extracted from PBMCs. EDTA tubes received about 8.2 milliliters of drawn peripheral blood. This clonotype showed up many times. What it binds is unknown. The germline gives CDR1 KGHSH, CDR2 LQKENI. Trimming left V 0 bases short and J 12 bases short, with 20 bases between. The CDR3 is made up of 15 amino acids. iRepertoire HTBI primers and Arm-PCR of CDR3 regions built TCR beta libraries. MiXCR, run by TCRdb on the multiplex PCR reads, gives a single entry per CDR3 protein. The sample consists of roughly 360,000 distinct CDR3 sequences, 12% of them appearing once. Another study also made use of these data, one on T cells in Graves' hyperthyroidism and ophthalmopathy. That report notes: Most thyroid clonotypes expanded above 0.001 appeared in blood too.

The material was peripheral blood mononuclear cells (PBMCs), obtained at new diagnosis, from a patient treated with antithyroid drugs. The clonotype comes from a woman between 18 and 30 years old with Graves disease. J is TRBJ1-1 and V is TRBV18; perhaps TRBD1 as D (5 bases). CDR3 residues: CASSPPVSGGNGPFF. DNA of the CDR3: TGTGCCAGCTCACCACCGGTGTCTGGGGGTAACGGCCCTTTCTTT.